This is a list of T cell receptor beta chains from one sample in a study of blood T cell repertoires in COVID-19. The repertoire was sequenced with immunoSEQ multiplex PCR; TCRdb's copy has only in-frame clones and lacks some. The data hold 80,000 or so clones, with about 83% observed a single time. Input material: peripheral blood. Every receptor here comes from a human donor in a cohort sampled during active COVID-19. Each CDR3 is given with its conserved first and last residue. Each record gives: J gene, V gene, D gene, clone size, CDR3 DNA, CDR3 protein. A D gene is named only where the DNA matches it firmly. The size entry is marked missing in some rows and otherwise reads once, few, many or a size class.

TRBJ1-2 | TRBV4-2 | TRBD1 | few | TGTGCCAGCAGCCAAGATGGAGGGCTGGGGGACAGGGCCCACTATGGCTACACCTTC | CASSQDGGLGDRAHYGYTF
TRBJ1-2 | TRBV18 | TRBD1 | . | TGTGCCAGCTCACCGGCCGGAAGGGGGCGCGATGGCTACACCTTC | CASSPAGRGRDGYTF
TRBJ2-3 | TRBV19 | . | . | TGTGCCAGTAGTATATCCGCCTGGAGCAGGGAAAGCACAGATACGCAGTATTTT | CASSISAWSRESTDTQYF
TRBJ1-6 | TRBV7-2 | . | . | TGTGCCAGCAGAGCTGGCAGGGGCTATAATTCACCCCTCCACTTT | CASRAGRGYNSPLHF
TRBJ2-2 | TRBV9 | TRBD1 | . | TGTGCCAGCAGCGCCGGGACAGGGAGGTTTACCGGGGAGCTGTTTTTT | CASSAGTGRFTGELFF
TRBJ1-1 | TRBV5-4 | . | . | TGTGCCAGCAGCCCCGGTGGGGGGAGGGTAAACACTGAAGCTTTCTTT | CASSPGGGRVNTEAFF
TRBJ2-5 | TRBV29-1 | TRBD1 | . | TGCAGCGTTGGACAGGGCCAAGAGACCCAGTACTTC | CSVGQGQETQYF
TRBJ2-3 | TRBV11-3 | TRBD2 | . | TGTGCCAGCAGCCCCCTTAGGGGGAGCGGGAGTCAGTATTTT | CASSPLRGSGSQYF
TRBJ2-1 | TRBV18 | TRBD1 | few | TGTGCCAGCTCGACAGGGAACTACAATGAGCAGTTCTTC | CASSTGNYNEQFF
TRBJ1-1 | TRBV3-1/TRBV3-2 | TRBD1 | . | TGTGCCAGCAGCCAGGGACAGGAGAGGAACACTGAAGCTTTCTTT | CASSQGQERNTEAFF
TRBJ2-7 | TRBV3-1/TRBV3-2 | TRBD2 | . | TGTGCCAGCAGCCAGACCGGGGGGGAGCAGTACTTC | CASSQTGGEQYF
TRBJ1-2 | TRBV18 | . | . | TGTGCCAGCTCACCTGGCGGGAACTATGGCTACACCTTC | CASSPGGNYGYTF
TRBJ2-7 | TRBV5-1 | . | . | TGCGCCAGCAGCTTGGCCGAGGGCTACGAGCAGTACTTC | CASSLAEGYEQYF
TRBJ2-7 | TRBV2 | TRBD1 | . | TGTGCCAGCACCACGGGACAGGGGAGGTACGAGCAGTACTTC | CASTTGQGRYEQYF
TRBJ2-5 | TRBV6-6 | . | . | TGTGCCAGCAACCTAGGGTGGAGGCAAGAGACCCAGTACTTC | CASNLGWRQETQYF
TRBJ2-3 | TRBV6-4 | . | few | TGTGCCAGCAGTGACTCTTCAGGGGGCACAGATACGCAGTATTTT | CASSDSSGGTDTQYF
TRBJ2-1 | TRBV12-3/TRBV12-4 | . | . | TGTGCCAGCAGGCGGGACAGTTACAATGAGCAGTTCTTC | CASRRDSYNEQFF
TRBJ2-1 | TRBV5-1 | TRBD2 | . | TGCGCCAGCAGGGGACTAAGCGGGGTCTACAATGAGCAGTTCTTC | CASRGLSGVYNEQFF
TRBJ2-2 | TRBV11-1 | . | . | TGTGCCAGCAGCCGTCCCAGGGCGGACACCGGGGAGCTGTTTTTT | CASSRPRADTGELFF
TRBJ1-1 | TRBV27 | . | . | TGTGCCAGCAGTCCCGGCGGGGGCTGGAAGTACACTGAAGCTTTCTTT | CASSPGGGWKYTEAFF
TRBJ2-7 | TRBV5-4 | . | . | TGTGCCAGCAGCTTGGCCGGCGGAGGGGCGTACGAGCAGTACTTC | CASSLAGGGAYEQYF
TRBJ1-2 | TRBV7-9 | . | . | TGTGCCAGCAGCCCCAATGAGGGGCCTCGGGGGGACACCTTC | CASSPNEGPRGDTF
TRBJ1-3 | TRBV19 | . | . | TGTGCCAGTAGTAGCCGGGGGGACGGAAACACCATATATTTT | CASSSRGDGNTIYF
TRBJ2-7 | TRBV28 | . | . | TGTGCCAGCAGTTTGTACAGGGGGGGAAATTGGTACGAGCAGTACTTC | CASSLYRGGNWYEQYF
TRBJ2-3 | TRBV7-2 | TRBD2 | . | TGTGCCCAGGGTAGCGGGAGCACAGATACGCAGTATTTT | CAQGSGSTDTQYF
TRBJ1-6 | TRBV19 | . | few | TGTGCCAGTAGTGCCGCCCAGGGGAATTTTAATTCACCCCTCCACTTT | CASSAAQGNFNSPLHF
TRBJ1-5 | TRBV3-1/TRBV3-2 | . | . | TGTGCCAGCAGCCAAGGGACCTTGGCGGGGGGCAATCAGCCCCAGCATTTT | CASSQGTLAGGNQPQHF
TRBJ2-7 | TRBV2 | TRBD2 | . | TGTGCCAGCAGACTTGGCGGGGGATCCTACGAGCAGTACTTC | CASRLGGGSYEQYF
TRBJ2-1 | TRBV6-2/TRBV6-3 | TRBD2 | . | TGTGCCAGCAGTTACTCGCTAGCGGGAGGGTTTGGCGATGAGCAGTTCTTC | CASSYSLAGGFGDEQFF
TRBJ1-5 | TRBV19 | . | . | TGTGCCAGTAGAACTAAGAATCAGCCCCAGCATTTT | CASRTKNQPQHF
TRBJ2-3 | TRBV12-1 | . | once | TGTGCCAGCAGCTTTGCGATCGCCGGGACTAGCCTCACAGATACGCAGTATTTT | CASSFAIAGTSLTDTQYF
TRBJ2-5 | TRBV6-1 | TRBD2 | few | TGTGCCAGCAGTGAATATGGGGTAGCGGGAGAGACCCAGTACTTC | CASSEYGVAGETQYF
TRBJ1-4 | TRBV6-5 | TRBD1 | . | TGTGCCAGCAGGACCGGGACAGGCGATGAAAAACTGTTTTTT | CASRTGTGDEKLFF
TRBJ1-2 | TRBV5-4 | TRBD1 | . | TGTGCCAGCAGCTTACAGGGGGCGAGTGGCTACACCTTC | CASSLQGASGYTF
TRBJ1-6 | TRBV7-9 | . | . | TGTGCCAGCAGCTTGGGCCGGTTATCCTATAATTCACCCCTCCACTTT | CASSLGRLSYNSPLHF
TRBJ2-5 | TRBV3-1/TRBV3-2 | . | . | TGTGCCAGCAGCCAAGAGGGGAGATTGACCCAGTACTTC | CASSQEGRLTQYF
TRBJ2-7 | TRBV3-1/TRBV3-2 | TRBD1 | . | TGTGCCAGCAGCCTTGACAGGGGGCAAGGCGAGCAGTACTTC | CASSLDRGQGEQYF
TRBJ1-6 | TRBV6-6 | . | . | TGTGCCAGCGTCGAAGGCAGGGCTGATTCACCCCTCCACTTT | CASVEGRADSPLHF
TRBJ2-1 | TRBV18 | TRBD2 | few | TGTGCCAGCTCGGAGCGGGGGTACTCCTACAATGAGCAGTTCTTC | CASSERGYSYNEQFF
TRBJ2-3 | TRBV2 | . | . | TGTGCCAGCGGGACCCGACTAGGCGGCACAGATACGCAGTATTTT | CASGTRLGGTDTQYF
TRBJ1-1 | TRBV11-2 | . | . | TGTGCCAGCAGCTTAAGAGAAGAGGGAGGGACTGAAGCTTTCTTT | CASSLREEGGTEAFF
TRBJ2-1 | TRBV19 | . | . | TGTGCCAGTAGTGCCAGGGTAGGGAATGAGCAGTTCTTC | CASSARVGNEQFF
TRBJ2-1 | TRBV5-1 | . | . | TGCGCCAGCAGCTTGGGCGGGGCCACTAGGAATGAGCAGTTCTTC | CASSLGGATRNEQFF
TRBJ1-6 | TRBV13 | TRBD1 | . | TGTGCCAGCAGCCTCGGACAGGCCTTCCTAGGGAATTCACCCCTCCACTTT | CASSLGQAFLGNSPLHF
TRBJ2-7 | TRBV11-2 | TRBD1 | . | TGTGCCAGCAGCATTGGACAGGGCTCAGCCTACGAGCAGTACTTC | CASSIGQGSAYEQYF
TRBJ2-3 | TRBV27 | . | . | TGTGCCAGCAGTACACACAGGGGACTTACAGATACGCAGTATTTT | CASSTHRGLTDTQYF
TRBJ1-5 | TRBV2 | . | . | TGTGCCAGCAGTGGACAGTATAGCAATCAGCCCCAGCATTTT | CASSGQYSNQPQHF
TRBJ1-2 | TRBV15 | . | . | TGTGCCACCAGCAGAGATTACCGCGATGGCTACACCTTC | CATSRDYRDGYTF
TRBJ2-2 | TRBV29-1 | TRBD1 | . | TGCAGCGGTCGACAGGGTGGATACACCGGGGAGCTGTTTTTT | CSGRQGGYTGELFF
TRBJ2-1 | TRBV6-6 | TRBD2 | . | TGTGCCAGCAGCTCTTCTAAGACGGGAGGCCCCCATGAGCAGTTCTTC | CASSSSKTGGPHEQFF
TRBJ1-2 | TRBV19 | . | . | TGTGCCAGTGGCGCCACAGGGATCTATGGCTACACCTTC | CASGATGIYGYTF
TRBJ2-3 | TRBV24-1 | TRBD2 | . | TGTGCCGCGGGACTAGCGGGAGTTGATACGCAGTATTTT | CAAGLAGVDTQYF
TRBJ2-2 | TRBV5-1 | . | . | TGCGCCAGCACAACAGGACAAGCGAACACCGGGGAGCTGTTTTTT | CASTTGQANTGELFF
TRBJ1-2 | TRBV6-5 | TRBD1 | . | TGTGCCAGCAAACCGGGACAGGGCCCCATGGGGGGCTACACCTTC | CASKPGQGPMGGYTF
TRBJ2-7 | TRBV30 | TRBD1 | . | TGTGCCTGGGGACAGGGGTACGAGCAGTACTTC | CAWGQGYEQYF
TRBJ2-3 | TRBV28 | . | . | TGTGCCAGCAGTTTATGGTCCCGGACAGATACGCAGTATTTT | CASSLWSRTDTQYF
TRBJ2-5 | TRBV29-1 | TRBD2 | . | TGCAGCCTCGGGGGACTAGCGGGGCCCACAGGGGAGACCCAGTACTTC | CSLGGLAGPTGETQYF
TRBJ2-3 | TRBV6-5 | . | . | TGTGCCAGCGCCCTGGCGGGCAGCACAGATACGCAGTATTTT | CASALAGSTDTQYF
TRBJ2-1 | TRBV10-3 | TRBD2 | . | TGTGCCATCTCCAAGGAGGCGGGGGGGCCCCATGAGCAGTTCTTC | CAISKEAGGPHEQFF
TRBJ1-6 | TRBV28 | TRBD1 | . | TGTGCCAGCGATGGACAGGGAGGTTCACCCCTCCACTTT | CASDGQGGSPLHF